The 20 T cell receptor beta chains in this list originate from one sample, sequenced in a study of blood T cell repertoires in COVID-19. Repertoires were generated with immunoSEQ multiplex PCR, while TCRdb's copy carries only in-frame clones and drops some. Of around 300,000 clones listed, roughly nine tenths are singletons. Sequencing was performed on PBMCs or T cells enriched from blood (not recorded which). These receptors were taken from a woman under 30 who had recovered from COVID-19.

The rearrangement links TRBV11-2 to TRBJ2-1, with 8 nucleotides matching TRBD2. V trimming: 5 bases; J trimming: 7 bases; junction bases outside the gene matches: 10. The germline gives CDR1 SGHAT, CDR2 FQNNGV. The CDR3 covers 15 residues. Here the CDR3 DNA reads TGTGCCAGCAGCCCCCGGGGGGGGAGGAGAAATGAGCAGTTCTTC. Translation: CASSPRGGRRNEQFF. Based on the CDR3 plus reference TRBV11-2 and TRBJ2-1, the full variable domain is EAGVAQSPRYKIIEKRQSVAFWCNPISGHATLYWYQQILGQGPKLLIQFQNNGVVDDSQLPKDRFSAERLKGVDSTLKIQPAKLEDSAVYLCASSPRGGRRNEQFFGPGTRLTVL.

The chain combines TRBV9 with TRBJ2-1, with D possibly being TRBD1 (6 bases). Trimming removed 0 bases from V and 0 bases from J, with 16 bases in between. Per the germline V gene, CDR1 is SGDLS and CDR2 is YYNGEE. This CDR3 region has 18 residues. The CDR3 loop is CASSVVADQGSSYNEQFF. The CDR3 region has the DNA TGTGCCAGCAGCGTAGTAGCCGACCAGGGGAGCTCCTACAATGAGCAGTTCTTC.

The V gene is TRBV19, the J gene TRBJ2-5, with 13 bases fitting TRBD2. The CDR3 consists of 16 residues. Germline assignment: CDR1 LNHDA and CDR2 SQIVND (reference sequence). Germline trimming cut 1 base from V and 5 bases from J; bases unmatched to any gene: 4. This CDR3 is CASSIATSGGPETQYF. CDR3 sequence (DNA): TGTGCCAGTAGTATAGCGACTAGCGGGGGGCCTGAGACCCAGTACTTC.

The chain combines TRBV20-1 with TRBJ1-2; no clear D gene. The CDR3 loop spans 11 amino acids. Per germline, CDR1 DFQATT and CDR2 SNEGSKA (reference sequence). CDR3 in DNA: TGCAGACAATTCGGGAGTGATGGCTACACCTTC. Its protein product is CRQFGSDGYTF.

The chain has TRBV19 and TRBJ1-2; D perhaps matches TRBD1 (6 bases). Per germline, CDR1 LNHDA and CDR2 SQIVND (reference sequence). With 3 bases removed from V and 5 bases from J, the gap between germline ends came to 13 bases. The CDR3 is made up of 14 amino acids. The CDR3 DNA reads TGTGCCAGTAGTATTTCGACAGGAGGATATGGCTACACCTTC. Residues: CASSISTGGYGYTF.

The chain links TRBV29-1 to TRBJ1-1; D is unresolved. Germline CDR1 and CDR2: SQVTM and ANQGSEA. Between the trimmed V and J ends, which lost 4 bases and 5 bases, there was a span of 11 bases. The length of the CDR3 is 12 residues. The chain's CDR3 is CSVGLYGTEAFF. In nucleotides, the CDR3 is TGCAGCGTTGGCCTCTACGGTACTGAAGCTTTCTTT.

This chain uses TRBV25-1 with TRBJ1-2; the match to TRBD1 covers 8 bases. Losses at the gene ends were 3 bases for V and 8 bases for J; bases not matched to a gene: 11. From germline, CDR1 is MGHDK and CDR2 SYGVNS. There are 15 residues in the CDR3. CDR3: CASSDRTGLGFGYTF. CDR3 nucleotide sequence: TGTGCCAGCAGTGATAGGACAGGGTTGGGGTTCGGCTACACCTTC.

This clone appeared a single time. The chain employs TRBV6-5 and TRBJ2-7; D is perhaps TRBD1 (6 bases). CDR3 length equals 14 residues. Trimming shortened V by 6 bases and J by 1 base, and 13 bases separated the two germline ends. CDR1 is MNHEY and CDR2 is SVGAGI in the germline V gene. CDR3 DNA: TGTGCCAGCAGGGCAGAGGGACATTCCTACGAGCAGTACTTC. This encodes CASRAEGHSYEQYF.

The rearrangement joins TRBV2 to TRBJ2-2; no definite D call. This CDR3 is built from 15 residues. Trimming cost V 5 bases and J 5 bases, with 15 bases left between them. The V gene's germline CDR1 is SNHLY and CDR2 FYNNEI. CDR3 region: CASSYKTPGTGELFF. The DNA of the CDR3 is TGTGCCAGCAGTTACAAGACCCCAGGAACCGGGGAGCTGTTTTTT.

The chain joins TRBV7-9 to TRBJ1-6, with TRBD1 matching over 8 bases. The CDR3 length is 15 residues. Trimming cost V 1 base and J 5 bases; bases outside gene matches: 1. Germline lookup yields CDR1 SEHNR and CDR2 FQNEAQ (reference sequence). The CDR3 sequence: CASSLEGQDNSPLHF. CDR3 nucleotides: TGTGCCAGCAGCTTAGAGGGACAGGATAATTCACCCCTCCACTTT. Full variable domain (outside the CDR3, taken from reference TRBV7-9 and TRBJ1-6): DTGVSQNPRHKITKRGQNVTFRCDPISEHNRLYWYRQTLGQGPEFLTYFQNEAQLEKSRLLSDRFSAERPKGSFSTLEIQRTEQGDSAMYLCASSLEGQDNSPLHFGNGTRLTVT.

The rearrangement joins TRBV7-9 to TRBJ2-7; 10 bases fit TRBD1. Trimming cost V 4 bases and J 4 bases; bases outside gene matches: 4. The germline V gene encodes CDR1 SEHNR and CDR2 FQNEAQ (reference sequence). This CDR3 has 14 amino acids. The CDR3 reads CASSSPGQGYEQYF. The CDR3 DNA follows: TGTGCCAGCAGCTCGCCGGGACAGGGGTACGAGCAGTACTTC.

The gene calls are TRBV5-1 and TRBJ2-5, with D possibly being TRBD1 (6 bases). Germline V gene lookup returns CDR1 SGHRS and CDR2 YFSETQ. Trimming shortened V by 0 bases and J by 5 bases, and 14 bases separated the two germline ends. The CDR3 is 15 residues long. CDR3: CASSLVQGSKETQYF. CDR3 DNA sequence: TGCGCCAGCAGCTTGGTCCAGGGGAGTAAGGAGACCCAGTACTTC.

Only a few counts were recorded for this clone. CDR3: CASSLTVSNQPQHF. In DNA form, the CDR3 reads TGTGCCAGCAGTTTGACAGTTAGCAATCAGCCCCAGCATTTT. The rearrangement joins TRBV27 to TRBJ1-5, with a possible D match to TRBD1 (5 bases). CDR1 MNHEY and CDR2 SMNVEV come from the germline V gene (reference sequence). V was pared by 3 bases and J by 0 bases, with 6 bases between. The CDR3 is 14 residues long.

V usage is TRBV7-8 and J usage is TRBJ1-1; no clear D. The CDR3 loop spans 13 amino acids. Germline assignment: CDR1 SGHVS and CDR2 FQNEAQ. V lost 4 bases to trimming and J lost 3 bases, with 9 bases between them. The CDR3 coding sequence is TGTGCCAGCAGCTCCGCGGGGTACACTGAAGCTTTCTTT. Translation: CASSSAGYTEAFF.

In DNA, the CDR3 is TGTGCCAGCAGTAGCGGGACGGAGGAAAAACTGTTTTTT. It translates to CASSSGTEEKLFF. The chain recombines TRBV28 with TRBJ1-4, with D tentatively TRBD1 (5 bases). The V end lost 5 bases, the J end lost 8 bases, and 12 bases lay between the germline ends. The CDR3 runs 13 residues. From germline, CDR1 is MDHEN and CDR2 SYDVKM.

The CDR3 spells CASSPGGIPTYEQYF. CDR3 bases: TGTGCCAGCAGCCCCGGGGGGATCCCCACCTACGAGCAGTACTTC. The rearrangement uses TRBV7-2 and TRBJ2-7, with 7 positions matching TRBD2. Trimming cost V 5 bases and J 2 bases; bases outside gene matches: 9. Germline V lookup: CDR1 SGHTA, CDR2 FQGNSA. The CDR3 is 15 residues long.

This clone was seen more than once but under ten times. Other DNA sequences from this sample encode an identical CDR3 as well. CDR3 nucleotides: TGCGCCAGCAGCGGGGGACTAGCGGTCACAGATACGCAGTATTTT. It yields the protein CASSGGLAVTDTQYF. The gene calls are TRBV5-1 and TRBJ2-3; 11 nucleotides align to TRBD2. The CDR3 loop spans 15 amino acids. CDR1 is SGHRS and CDR2 is YFSETQ in the germline V gene. Trimming took 4 bases from V and 2 from J; bases not matched to a gene: 3.

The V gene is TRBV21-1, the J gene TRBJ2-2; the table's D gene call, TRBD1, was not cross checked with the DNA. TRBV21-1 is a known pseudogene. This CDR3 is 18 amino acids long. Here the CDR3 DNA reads TGTGCCAGCAGCCAGGGACAGGCCCCAATTAGGAACACCGGGGAGCTGTTTTTT. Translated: CASSQGQAPIRNTGELFF.

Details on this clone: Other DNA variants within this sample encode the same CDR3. CDR3 sequence: CASSLGQNYGYTF. The CDR3 bases are TGTGCCAGCAGCTTGGGACAAAACTATGGCTACACCTTC. The chain is built from TRBV11-2 and TRBJ1-2; D might be TRBD1 (6 bases). V shed 3 bases and J shed 2 bases, with 7 bases lying between them. There are 13 residues in the CDR3. Per germline, CDR1 SGHAT and CDR2 FQNNGV.

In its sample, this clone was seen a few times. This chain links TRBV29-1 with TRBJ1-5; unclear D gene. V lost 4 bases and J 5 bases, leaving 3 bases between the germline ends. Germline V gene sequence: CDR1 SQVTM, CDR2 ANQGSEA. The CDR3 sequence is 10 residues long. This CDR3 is CSVGDQPQHF. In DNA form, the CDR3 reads TGCAGCGTTGGAGATCAGCCCCAGCATTTT.